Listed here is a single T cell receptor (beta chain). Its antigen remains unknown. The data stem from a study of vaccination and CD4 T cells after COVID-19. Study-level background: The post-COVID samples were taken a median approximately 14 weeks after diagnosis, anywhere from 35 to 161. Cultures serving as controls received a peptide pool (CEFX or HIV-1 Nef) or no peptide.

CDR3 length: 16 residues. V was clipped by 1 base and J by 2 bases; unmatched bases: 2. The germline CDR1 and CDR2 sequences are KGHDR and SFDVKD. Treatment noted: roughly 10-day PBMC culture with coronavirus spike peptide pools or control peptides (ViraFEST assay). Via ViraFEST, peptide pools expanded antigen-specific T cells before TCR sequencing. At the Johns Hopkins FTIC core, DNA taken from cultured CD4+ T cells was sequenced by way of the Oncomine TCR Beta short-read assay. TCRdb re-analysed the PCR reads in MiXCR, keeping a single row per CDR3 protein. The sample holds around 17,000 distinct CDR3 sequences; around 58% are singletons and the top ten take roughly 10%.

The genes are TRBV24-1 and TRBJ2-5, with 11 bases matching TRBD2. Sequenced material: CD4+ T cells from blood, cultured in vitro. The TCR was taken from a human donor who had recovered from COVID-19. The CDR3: CATSDLTSGGQETQYF. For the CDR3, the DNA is TGTGCCACCAGTGATTTAACTAGCGGGGGACAAGAGACCCAGTACTTC.